This T cell receptor beta chain is drawn from a study of blood T cells in healthy people across ages. Study observations and caveats: Shifts in expanded clonotypes may have been confounded by donor CMV status, which was unknown. Diversity was higher, and naive CD4+ cells more numerous, in long-lived donors than in aged donors.

This clonotype turned up a few times. The antigen remains unidentified. Whenever a sample was processed, at least 6 million PBMCs were isolated. A sample-barcoded 5' primer and a J-beta primer mix were used in a second PCR of roughly 7 to 11 cycles. Each TCR beta cDNA got a 12-nucleotide random molecular identifier. A single record per CDR3 protein comes from TCRdb applying MiXCR to the 5' RACE reads. The sample contains 1.8 million or so distinct CDR3 sequences, about two fifths of which appear only once. The clonotype comes from a human donor in good health. Sequencing used blood.

Written as DNA, the CDR3 is TGTGCCAGCAGCCAAGACAGATGGGGGGTACTGGGAAGGGATGGCTACACCTTC. Residues: CASSQDRWGVLGRDGYTF. V gene TRBV4-2 combines with J gene TRBJ1-2, with D possibly being TRBD1 (5 bases). The V gene's germline CDR1 is LGHNA and CDR2 YNFKEQ. Trimming pared 0 bases from V and 6 bases from J, leaving 23 bases between. The CDR3 runs 18 residues.